This entry concerns a single T cell receptor (beta chain). This record comes from a study of blood T cell repertoires in COVID-19. The V end was cut by 0 bases, the J end by 0 bases, with 10 bases between. The CDR3 contains 16 residues. The germline V gene has CDR1 MNHEY and CDR2 SVGAGI. The assay was immunoSEQ multiplex PCR, and TCRdb's table has in-frame clones only and misses some. This table has approximately 400,000 clones, 87% appearing once. The sequence was collected from a man aged 30 to 45 who had recovered from COVID-19. The specimen was PBMCs or T cells enriched from blood (not recorded which). The chain is built from TRBV6-5 and TRBJ2-3, with D tentatively TRBD1 (6 bases). CDR3 amino acids: CASSYSSRGSTDTQYF. The CDR3 coding sequence is TGTGCCAGCAGTTACTCGAGCAGGGGAAGCACAGATACGCAGTATTTT.